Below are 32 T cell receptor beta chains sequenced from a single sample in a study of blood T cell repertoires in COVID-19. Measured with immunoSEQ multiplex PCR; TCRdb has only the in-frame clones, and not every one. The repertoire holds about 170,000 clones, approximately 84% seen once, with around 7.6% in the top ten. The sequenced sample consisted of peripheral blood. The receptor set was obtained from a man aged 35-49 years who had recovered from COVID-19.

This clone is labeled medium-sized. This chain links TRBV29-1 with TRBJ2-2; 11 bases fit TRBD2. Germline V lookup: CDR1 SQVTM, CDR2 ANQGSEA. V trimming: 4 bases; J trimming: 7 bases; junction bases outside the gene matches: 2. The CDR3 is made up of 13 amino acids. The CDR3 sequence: CSVGLAGGGELFF. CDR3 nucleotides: TGCAGCGTTGGGCTAGCGGGAGGCGGGGAGCTGTTTTTT.

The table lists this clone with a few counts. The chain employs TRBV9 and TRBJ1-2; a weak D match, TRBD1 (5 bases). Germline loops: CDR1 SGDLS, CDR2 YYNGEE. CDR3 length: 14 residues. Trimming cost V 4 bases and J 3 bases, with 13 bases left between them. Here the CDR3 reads CASSSRGGYYGYTF. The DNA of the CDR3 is TGTGCCAGCAGCTCCCGGGGGGGTTACTATGGCTACACCTTC.

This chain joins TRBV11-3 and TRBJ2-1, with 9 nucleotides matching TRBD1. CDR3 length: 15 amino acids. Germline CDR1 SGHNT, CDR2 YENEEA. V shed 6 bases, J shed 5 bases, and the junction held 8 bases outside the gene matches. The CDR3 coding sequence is TGTGCCAGCAGTCCCCGGGACAGGGAGCACAATGAGCAGTTCTTC. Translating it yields CASSPRDREHNEQFF.

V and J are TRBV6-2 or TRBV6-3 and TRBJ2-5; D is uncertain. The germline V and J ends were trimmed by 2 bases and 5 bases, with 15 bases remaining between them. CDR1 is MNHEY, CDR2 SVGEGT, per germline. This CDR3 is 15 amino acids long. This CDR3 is CASSYVGSMRETQYF. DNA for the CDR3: TGTGCCAGCAGTTACGTCGGGTCGATGCGGGAGACCCAGTACTTC.

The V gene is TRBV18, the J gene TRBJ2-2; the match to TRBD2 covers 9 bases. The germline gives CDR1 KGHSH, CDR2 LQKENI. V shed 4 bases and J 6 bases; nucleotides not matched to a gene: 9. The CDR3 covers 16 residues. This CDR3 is CASSQPGLARPGELFF. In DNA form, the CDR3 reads TGTGCCAGCTCACAGCCGGGACTAGCAAGGCCCGGGGAGCTGTTTTTT.

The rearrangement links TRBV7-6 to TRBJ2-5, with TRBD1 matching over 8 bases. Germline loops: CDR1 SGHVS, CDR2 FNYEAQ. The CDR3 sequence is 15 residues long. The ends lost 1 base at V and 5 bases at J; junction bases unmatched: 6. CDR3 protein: CASSLVLDRDETQYF. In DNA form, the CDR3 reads TGTGCCAGCAGCTTAGTGTTGGACAGGGATGAGACCCAGTACTTC.

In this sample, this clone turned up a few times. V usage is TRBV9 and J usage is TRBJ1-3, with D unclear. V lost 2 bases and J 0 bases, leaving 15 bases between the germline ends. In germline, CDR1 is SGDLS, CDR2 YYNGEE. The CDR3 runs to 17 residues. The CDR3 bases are TGTGCCAGCAGCGTTAGACGGGGAGAGGGCTCTGGAAACACCATATATTTT. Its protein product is CASSVRRGEGSGNTIYF.

CDR3 sequence: CASSLAGTFSGEQFF. The CDR3 DNA reads as TGTGCCAGCAGCTTAGCGGGGACCTTTTCCGGTGAGCAGTTCTTC. The rearrangement uses TRBV5-4 and TRBJ2-1, with 7 bases that match TRBD2. The CDR3 spans 15 residues. V was pared by 2 bases and J by 9 bases, with 11 bases of the junction left unmatched. Germline values: CDR1 SGHNT, CDR2 YYREEE (reference sequence).

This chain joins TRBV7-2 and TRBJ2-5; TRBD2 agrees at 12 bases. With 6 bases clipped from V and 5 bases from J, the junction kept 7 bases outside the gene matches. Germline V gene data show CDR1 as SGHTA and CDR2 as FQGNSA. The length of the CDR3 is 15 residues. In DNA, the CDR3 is TGTGCCAGCAGTTCTCCGACTAGCGGGAGTGAGACCCAGTACTTC. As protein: CASSSPTSGSETQYF.

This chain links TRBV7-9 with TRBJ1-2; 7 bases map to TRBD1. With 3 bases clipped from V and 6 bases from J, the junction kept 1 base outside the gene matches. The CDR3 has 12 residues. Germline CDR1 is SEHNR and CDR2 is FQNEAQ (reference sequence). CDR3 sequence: CASSFGQDGYTF. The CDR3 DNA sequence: TGTGCCAGCAGCTTCGGACAGGATGGCTACACCTTC. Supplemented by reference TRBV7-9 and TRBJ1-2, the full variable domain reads DTGVSQNPRHKITKRGQNVTFRCDPISEHNRLYWYRQTLGQGPEFLTYFQNEAQLEKSRLLSDRFSAERPKGSFSTLEIQRTEQGDSAMYLCASSFGQDGYTFGSGTRLTVV.

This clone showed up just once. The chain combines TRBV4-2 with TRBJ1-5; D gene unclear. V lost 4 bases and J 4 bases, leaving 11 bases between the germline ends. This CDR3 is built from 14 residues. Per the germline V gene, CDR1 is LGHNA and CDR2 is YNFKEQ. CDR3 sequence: CASSRAGPNQPQHF. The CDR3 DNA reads TGTGCCAGCAGCCGTGCGGGTCCTAATCAGCCCCAGCATTTT.

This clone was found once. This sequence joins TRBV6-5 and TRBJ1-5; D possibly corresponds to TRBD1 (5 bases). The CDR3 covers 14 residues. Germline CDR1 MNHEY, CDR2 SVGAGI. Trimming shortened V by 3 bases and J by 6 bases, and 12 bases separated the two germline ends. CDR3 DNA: TGTGCCAGCAGTTATTCCCAGGGTTTTCAGCCCCAGCATTTT. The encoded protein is CASSYSQGFQPQHF.

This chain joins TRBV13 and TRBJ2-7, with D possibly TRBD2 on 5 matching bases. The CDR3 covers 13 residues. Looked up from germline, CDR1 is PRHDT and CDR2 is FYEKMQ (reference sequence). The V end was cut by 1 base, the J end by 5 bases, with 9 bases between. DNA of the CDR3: TGTGCCAGCAGCTTAGATTCGAGGGACGAGCAGTACTTC. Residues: CASSLDSRDEQYF.

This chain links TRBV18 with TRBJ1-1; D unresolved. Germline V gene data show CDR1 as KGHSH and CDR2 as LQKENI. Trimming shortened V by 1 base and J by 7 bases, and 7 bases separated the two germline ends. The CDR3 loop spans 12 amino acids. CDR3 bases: TGTGCCAGCTCACCACTTAGAGGTGAAGCTTTCTTT. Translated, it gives CASSPLRGEAFF.

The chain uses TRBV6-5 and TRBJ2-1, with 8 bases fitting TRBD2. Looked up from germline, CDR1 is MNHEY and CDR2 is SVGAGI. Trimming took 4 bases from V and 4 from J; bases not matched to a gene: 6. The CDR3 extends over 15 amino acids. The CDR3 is CASSLVSGTYNEQFF. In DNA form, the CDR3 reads TGTGCCAGCAGTTTGGTTAGCGGGACTTACAATGAGCAGTTCTTC.

The CDR3, as DNA: TGTGCCAGCAGTTACGGGGAGACCCAGTACTTC. This sequence encodes CASSYGETQYF. This chain connects TRBV12-3 or TRBV12-4 to TRBJ2-5; no reliable D call. CDR3 length: 11 residues. The V end lost 4 bases, the J end lost 5 bases, and 5 bases lay between the germline ends.

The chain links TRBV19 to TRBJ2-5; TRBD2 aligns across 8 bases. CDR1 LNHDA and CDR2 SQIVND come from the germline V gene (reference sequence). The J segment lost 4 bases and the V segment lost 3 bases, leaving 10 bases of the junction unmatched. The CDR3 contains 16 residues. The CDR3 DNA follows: TGTGCCAGTAGTATCGGATTCGGGCTAGCGGGAGAGACCCAGTACTTC. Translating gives CASSIGFGLAGETQYF.

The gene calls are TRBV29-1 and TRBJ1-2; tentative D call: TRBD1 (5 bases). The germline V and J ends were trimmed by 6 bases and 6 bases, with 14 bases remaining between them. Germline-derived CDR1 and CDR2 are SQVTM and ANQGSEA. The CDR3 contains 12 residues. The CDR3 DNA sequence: TGCAGCGTGGTGGGGGGAGATAATGGCTACACCTTC. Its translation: CSVVGGDNGYTF.

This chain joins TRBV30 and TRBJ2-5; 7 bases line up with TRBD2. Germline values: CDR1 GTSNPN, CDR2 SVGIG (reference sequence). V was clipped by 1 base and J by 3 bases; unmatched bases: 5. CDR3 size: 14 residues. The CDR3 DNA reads TGTGCCTGGAGTGGGTCTAGCGGTGAAGAGACCCAGTACTTC. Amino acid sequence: CAWSGSSGEETQYF.

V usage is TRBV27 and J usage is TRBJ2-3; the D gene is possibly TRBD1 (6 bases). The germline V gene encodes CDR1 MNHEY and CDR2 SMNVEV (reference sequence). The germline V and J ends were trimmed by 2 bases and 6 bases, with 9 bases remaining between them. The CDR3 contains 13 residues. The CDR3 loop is CASSLGGRDTQYF. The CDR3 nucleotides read TGTGCCAGCAGTTTAGGGGGCCGGGATACGCAGTATTTT.

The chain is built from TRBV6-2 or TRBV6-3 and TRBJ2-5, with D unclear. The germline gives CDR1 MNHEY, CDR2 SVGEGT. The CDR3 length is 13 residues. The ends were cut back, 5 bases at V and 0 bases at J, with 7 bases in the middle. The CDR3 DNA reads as TGTGCCAGCAGTATCCGGGACCAAGAGACCCAGTACTTC. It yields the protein CASSIRDQETQYF.

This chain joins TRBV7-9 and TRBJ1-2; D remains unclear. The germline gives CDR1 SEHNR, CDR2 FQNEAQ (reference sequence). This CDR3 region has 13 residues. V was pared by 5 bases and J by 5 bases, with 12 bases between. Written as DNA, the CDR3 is TGTGCCAGCAGCCCCCCCCTTACTTATGGCTACACCTTC. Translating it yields CASSPPLTYGYTF.

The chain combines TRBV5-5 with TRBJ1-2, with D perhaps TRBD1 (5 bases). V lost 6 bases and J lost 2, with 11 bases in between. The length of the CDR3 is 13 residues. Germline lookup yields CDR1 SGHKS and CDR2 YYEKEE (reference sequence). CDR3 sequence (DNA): TGTGCCAGCACGGTGGGGGGAAACTATGGCTACACCTTC. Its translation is CASTVGGNYGYTF.

Here the CDR3 DNA reads TGTGCCAGCAGACCTCCCGGCCTCGGGGGGGTTGGAGCTTTCTTT. It encodes CASRPPGLGGVGAFF. This sequence joins TRBV28 and TRBJ1-1; tentatively, D is TRBD1 (5 bases). There are 15 residues in the CDR3. Trimming removed 6 bases at V and 10 bases at J, with 24 bases between. Germline V gives CDR1 MDHEN, CDR2 SYDVKM.

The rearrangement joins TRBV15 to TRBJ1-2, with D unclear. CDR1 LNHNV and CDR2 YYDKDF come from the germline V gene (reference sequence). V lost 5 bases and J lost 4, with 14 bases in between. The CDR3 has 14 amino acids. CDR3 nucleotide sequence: TGTGCCACCAGCCCTGGGAGGGAAAGCTATGGCTACACCTTC. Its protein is CATSPGRESYGYTF.

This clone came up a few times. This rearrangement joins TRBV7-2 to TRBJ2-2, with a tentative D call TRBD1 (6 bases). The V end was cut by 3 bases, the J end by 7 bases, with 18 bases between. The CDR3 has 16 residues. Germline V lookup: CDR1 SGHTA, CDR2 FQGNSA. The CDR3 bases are TGTGCCAGCAGCTTGGTTTTAATAACAGGGCACGGGGAGCTGTTTTTT. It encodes CASSLVLITGHGELFF.

This chain's CDR3 is CASSPRQGRTDTQYF. CDR3 bases: TGTGCCAGCAGCCCCCGACAGGGTCGGACAGATACGCAGTATTTT. J is TRBJ2-3 and V is TRBV11-2, with 7 bases identical to TRBD1. J was trimmed by 3 bases and V by 5 bases; bases with no gene match: 8. Germline-derived CDR1 and CDR2 are SGHAT and FQNNGV. The CDR3 totals 15 residues.

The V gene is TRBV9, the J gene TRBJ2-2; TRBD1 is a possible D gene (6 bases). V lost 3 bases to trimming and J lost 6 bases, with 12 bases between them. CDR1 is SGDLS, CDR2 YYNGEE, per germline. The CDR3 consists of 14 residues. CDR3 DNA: TGTGCCAGCAGCGCTCCCTACAGGGCCGGGGAGCTGTTTTTT. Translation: CASSAPYRAGELFF.

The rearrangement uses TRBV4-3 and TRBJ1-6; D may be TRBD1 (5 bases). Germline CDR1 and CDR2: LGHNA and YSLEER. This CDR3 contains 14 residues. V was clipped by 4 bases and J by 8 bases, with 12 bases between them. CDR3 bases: TGCGCCAGCAGCCGGCAGGGTTCCGATTCACCCCTCCACTTT. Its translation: CASSRQGSDSPLHF.

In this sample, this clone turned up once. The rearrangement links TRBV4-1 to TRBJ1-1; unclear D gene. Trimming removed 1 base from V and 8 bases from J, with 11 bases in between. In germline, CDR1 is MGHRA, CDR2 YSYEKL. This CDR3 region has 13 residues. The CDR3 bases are TGCGCCAGCAGCCAAGGAACCAGGCTCGAAGCTTTCTTT. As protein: CASSQGTRLEAFF.

The CDR3, as DNA: TGTGCCAGCAGCCACGTAGCGGGAGGGCGGTATGAGCAGTTCTTC. The encoded protein is CASSHVAGGRYEQFF. The V call is TRBV6-6, the J call TRBJ2-1, with 11 bases aligning to TRBD2. Germline CDR1 reads MNHNY; CDR2 reads SVGAGI (reference sequence). This CDR3 spans 15 amino acids. Unmatched junction bases numbered 9, after V lost 6 bases and J lost 8 bases.

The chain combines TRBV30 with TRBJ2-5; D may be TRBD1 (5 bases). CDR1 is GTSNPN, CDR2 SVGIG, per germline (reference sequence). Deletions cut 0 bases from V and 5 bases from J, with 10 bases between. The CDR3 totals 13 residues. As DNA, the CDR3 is TGTGCCTGGAGTGTCTGGGGCAGGGAGACCCAGTACTTC. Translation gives CAWSVWGRETQYF.